This T cell receptor beta chain was obtained from a study of blood T cell repertoires in COVID-19. Study overall: There were acute and convalescent COVID-19 samples, and they came from the United States, Italy and Spain. T cells, B-cell-depleted T cells, or PBMCs provided the cDNA or gDNA that served as material.

Methods used by the authors: From reference gene primer amplification, estimates of nucleated cell counts were derived. Data came from immunoSEQ multiplex PCR; TCRdb stores just in-frame clones and leaves some out. That table supplies the V and J calls and clone size; D and trimming were determined from the DNA. The data hold around 33,000 clones, with less than 95% observed a single time. Trimming took 3 bases from V and 1 from J, leaving 10 bases between them. The germline gives CDR1 SGHDN, CDR2 FVKESK. The CDR3 is made up of 14 amino acids. This clonotype was obtained from a man aged 80 or over with acute or convalescent COVID-19. The sample consisted of peripheral blood. The J gene is TRBJ2-7, the V gene TRBV14, with D possibly TRBD1 on 6 matching bases. The CDR3 coding sequence is TGTGCCAGCAGCCACCTGGGACAATCCTACGAGCAGTACTTC. Translated: CASSHLGQSYEQYF.